This record covers a single T cell receptor beta chain. Its antigen is currently unknown. These data belong to a study of cytotoxic CD8 clonotypes in ibrutinib-treated CLL. Study at large: Among responders, around 24 were partial and 2 complete; after median approximately 6 years, roughly 14 stayed remitted and 12 progressed.

Regarding the study as a whole: There were differences in sampling times between sustained-remission and progressing patients. Contraction or stability on treatment was seen for public clonotypes, which were uncommon.

The table came from immunoSEQ multiplex PCR; TCRdb's copy has only in-frame clones and leaves some out. Of fewer than 100,000 clones in the sample, around 79% were seen once. The sample was PBMCs, taken after 12 months of ibrutinib treatment. The TCR sequence derives from a human donor with chronic lymphocytic leukemia.

The CDR3 DNA sequence: TGTGCCAGTAGTATAGATGGACAGACGTTCTACGAAAAACTGTTTTTT. Residues: CASSIDGQTFYEKLFF. The chain recombines TRBV19 with TRBJ1-4, with D maybe TRBD1 (6 bases). Per germline, CDR1 LNHDA and CDR2 SQIVND (reference sequence). This CDR3 spans 16 amino acids. Trimming removed 0 bases from V and 8 bases from J, with 16 bases in between.